This T cell receptor (beta chain) was recovered during a study of graft-versus-host responses after intestinal transplantation. Data came from immunoSEQ multiplex PCR; TCRdb stores just in-frame clones and leaves some out. Found here are fewer than 4,000 clones, 60% to 85% of them singletons; the top ten hold roughly 6.9%. Specified time point: postoperative day 105 after intestinal transplantation (dayNNNN = postoperative day). Investigators treated the graft tissue so that it released intraepithelial and lamina propria lymphocytes. Trimming pared 1 base from V and 0 bases from J, leaving 2 bases between. CDR3 length: 13 amino acids. Germline assignment: CDR1 MGHDK and CDR2 SYGVNS.

The clonotype comes from a human patient who received an intestinal transplant, so some T cells may come from the graft donor. This material consisted of ileum tissue, taken 105 days after intestinal transplantation. The J gene is TRBJ2-3, the V gene TRBV25-1; no definite D call. The CDR3 is CASSESSTDTQYF. The CDR3 DNA follows: TGTGCCAGCAGTGAATCTAGCACAGATACGCAGTATTTT.